This T cell receptor beta chain was documented in a study of blood T cell repertoires in COVID-19. On the study more broadly: The United States, Italy and Spain supplied acute and convalescent COVID-19 samples. PBMCs, B-cell-depleted T cells, or T cells were the source of the cDNA or gDNA that made up the material.

J lost 7 bases, V lost 3 bases, and 9 bases had no gene match. From germline, CDR1 is MNHEY and CDR2 SMNVEV (reference sequence). The CDR3 is made up of 15 amino acids. Participants spanned ages about 18 to 90 years and resided in 20 to 30 US areas. Membership in each cohort depended on participant-reported clinical history. The repertoire was sequenced with immunoSEQ multiplex PCR; TCRdb's copy has only in-frame clones and lacks some. Of hundreds of thousands of clones listed, roughly 86% were seen once; the top ten hold just over 2.5%. The chain employs TRBV27 and TRBJ2-1, with 7 bases matching TRBD1. The source material was PBMCs or T cells enriched from blood (not recorded which). The source of this sequence is a young woman with acute COVID-19. The CDR3 protein is CASSLLGGLGNEQFF. CDR3 sequence (DNA): TGTGCCAGCAGTTTGTTAGGGGGCCTTGGGAATGAGCAGTTCTTC.